The count of the clone carrying this T cell receptor (beta chain) is one. Original analysis: Amplified reference gene primers provided the basis for estimating nucleated cell counts. The method was immunoSEQ multiplex PCR; TCRdb's version includes in-frame clones alone and lacks a portion of them. From that table come the V and J calls and clone size; the DNA was used to work out D and trimming. The sample gives about 73,000 clones, roughly 76% of which show up once; approximately 20% is in the top ten. This sample is part of a study of blood T cell repertoires in COVID-19. Across the study: COVID-19 samples collected from the United States, Italy and Spain covered acute and convalescent phases. Sample material is recorded as cDNA or gDNA derived from T cells, B-cell-depleted T cells, or PBMCs.

The sequenced sample was peripheral blood. This receptor was obtained from a woman in her 70s with acute or convalescent COVID-19.

This CDR3 reads CASSSQGARNTGELFF. CDR3 in DNA: TGCGCCAGCAGCTCACAGGGGGCGAGGAACACCGGGGAGCTGTTTTTT. The rearrangement links TRBV5-1 to TRBJ2-2; 9 positions agree with TRBD1. CDR3 length: 16 residues. Trimming removed 3 bases from V and 1 base from J; junction bases left unmatched: 4. The germline V gene has CDR1 SGHRS and CDR2 YFSETQ.